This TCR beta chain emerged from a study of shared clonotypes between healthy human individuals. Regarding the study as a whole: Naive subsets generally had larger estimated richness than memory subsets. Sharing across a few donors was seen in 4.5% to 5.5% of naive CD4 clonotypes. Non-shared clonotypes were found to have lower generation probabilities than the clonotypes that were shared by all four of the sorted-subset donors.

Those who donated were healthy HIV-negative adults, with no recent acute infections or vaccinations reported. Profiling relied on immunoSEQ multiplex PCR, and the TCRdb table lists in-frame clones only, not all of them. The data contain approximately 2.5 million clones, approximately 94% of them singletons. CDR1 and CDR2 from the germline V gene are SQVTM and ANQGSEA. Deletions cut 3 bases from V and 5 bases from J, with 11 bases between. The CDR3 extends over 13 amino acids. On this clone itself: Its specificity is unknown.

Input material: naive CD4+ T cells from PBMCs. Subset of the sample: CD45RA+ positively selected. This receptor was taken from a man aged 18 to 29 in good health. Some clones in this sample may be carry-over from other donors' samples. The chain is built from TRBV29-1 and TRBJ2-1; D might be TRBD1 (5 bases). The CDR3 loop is CSVEGPTDNEQFF. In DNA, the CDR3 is TGCAGCGTTGAGGGGCCGACTGACAATGAGCAGTTCTTC.